This T cell receptor beta chain was sequenced for a study of blood T cell repertoires in COVID-19. Looking at the study overall: The United States, Italy and Spain supplied acute and convalescent COVID-19 samples. T cells, B-cell-depleted T cells, or PBMCs supplied cDNA or gDNA.

Authors' processing steps: Quantification of nucleated cells was approximated via reference gene primer amplification. TCRdb's copy holds only in-frame clones and misses some; the assay was immunoSEQ multiplex PCR. V and J calls and clone size are given by that table; D and trimming were obtained from the DNA. The sample comprises 77,000 or so clones, more than 75% of which are singletons, and around 28% rests with the top ten. This clonotype was obtained from a woman older than 75 with active or convalescent COVID-19. Source material: peripheral blood.

The CDR3 loop is CSVVVGATGELFF. The CDR3 bases are TGCAGCGTTGTAGTAGGGGCGACCGGGGAGCTGTTTTTT. V usage is TRBV29-1 and J usage is TRBJ2-2, with a possible D match to TRBD1 (5 bases). This CDR3 region has 13 residues. The V gene's germline CDR1 is SQVTM and CDR2 ANQGSEA. V shed 4 bases and J shed 5 bases, with 11 bases lying between them.